The clone carrying this T cell receptor (beta chain) has more than one count but fewer than ten. The data were obtained in a study of sequential checkpoint blockade in melanoma. Across the whole study: Randomization was 1:1 between first-line nivolumab→ipilimumab and ipilimumab→nivolumab.

Treatment indicated: randomized to nivolumab then ipilimumab (arm A) or the reverse (arm B). Some clones are missing from TCRdb's copy, which holds only in-frame ones; the method was immunoSEQ multiplex PCR. The sample yields 6,000 or so clones, 25% to 30% seen once. The CDR3 covers 13 residues. The germline V gene has CDR1 SQVTM and CDR2 ANQGSEA. Trimming took 7 bases from V and 2 from J; bases not matched to a gene: 8. The genes are TRBV29-1 and TRBJ2-7; 7 bases match TRBD2. The source of this sequence is a human donor with melanoma. This specimen consisted of tumor tissue (inferred from file names), obtained from a patient given nivolumab and ipilimumab in sequence. The DNA for the CDR3 is TGCAGCGCCATAGCGGGTAACACCTACGAGCAGTACTTC. Its translation: CSAIAGNTYEQYF.